A single sample gave rise to the 20 T cell receptor beta chains below, sequenced in a study of cytomegalovirus exposure and HLA in healthy donors. TCRdb's table, derived via immunoSEQ multiplex PCR, lists solely in-frame clones and lacks some. The repertoire consists of approximately 160,000 clones, with around four fifths occurring once and the leading ten covering over 2%. Material: PBMCs. The receptors derive from a man younger than 45 in good health and CMV-seropositive.

The chain joins TRBV18 to TRBJ1-2; possible D gene TRBD1, 6 bases. Germline lookup yields CDR1 KGHSH and CDR2 LQKENI. The V and J ends lost 1 base and 7 bases respectively, with 16 bases between them. The CDR3 consists of 15 residues. This chain's CDR3 is CASSPQTGPSAGYTF. The CDR3 bases are TGTGCCAGCTCACCACAAACAGGGCCCTCAGCTGGCTACACCTTC.

Here the CDR3 DNA reads TGTGCCAGCAGCTTGGCCTATTGGGGGGGAGATCGGGAGACCCAGTACTTC. Translating gives CASSLAYWGGDRETQYF. The chain combines TRBV5-6 with TRBJ2-5; 7 positions agree with TRBD2. The junction had 13 bases not matched to a gene; V was cut back by 0 bases and J by 5 bases. The CDR3 has 17 amino acids. Germline V gene lookup returns CDR1 SGHDT and CDR2 YYEEEE.

V is TRBV18 and J is TRBJ2-5; D unclear. Trimming shortened V by 1 base and J by 5 bases, and 14 bases separated the two germline ends. Germline V gene lookup returns CDR1 KGHSH and CDR2 LQKENI. CDR3 length equals 15 residues. CDR3 DNA sequence: TGTGCCAGCTCACCACAAAACACCCCCCAGGAGACCCAGTACTTC. This gives the protein CASSPQNTPQETQYF.

This chain uses TRBV10-1 with TRBJ1-2; TRBD1 might be the D (5 bases). The CDR3 covers 14 residues. Germline CDR1 and CDR2: WNHNN and SYGVQD (reference sequence). V was trimmed by 3 bases and J by 2 bases, leaving 10 bases between them. CDR3: CASSEAGPNYGYTF. The CDR3 DNA sequence: TGCGCCAGCAGTGAAGCGGGGCCCAACTATGGCTACACCTTC.

The gene calls are TRBV7-2 and TRBJ1-2, with 7 bases identical to TRBD1. Germline V gene data show CDR1 as SGHTA and CDR2 as FQGNSA. V gave up 5 bases and J gave up 4 bases; unmatched junction bases: 7. The CDR3 spans 14 residues. The DNA for the CDR3 is TGTGCCAGCAGCCCCGGACAGGACAGCTATGGCTACACCTTC. Amino acid sequence: CASSPGQDSYGYTF.

V gene TRBV7-2 combines with J gene TRBJ1-2; no definite D call. The V end was cut by 0 bases, the J end by 5 bases, with 7 bases between. CDR1 SGHTA and CDR2 FQGNSA come from the germline V gene. The CDR3 extends over 13 amino acids. CDR3: CASSLAREYGYTF. DNA for the CDR3: TGTGCCAGCAGCTTAGCGCGGGAGTATGGCTACACCTTC.

This chain connects TRBV30 to TRBJ1-1, with unresolved D. Germline values: CDR1 GTSNPN, CDR2 SVGIG (reference sequence). V was pared by 4 bases and J by 5 bases, with 8 bases between. This CDR3 comprises 11 residues. The CDR3 here is CAWNKETEAFF. Written as DNA, the CDR3 is TGTGCCTGGAATAAGGAGACTGAAGCTTTCTTT.

The chain employs TRBV10-1 and TRBJ2-5; 7 nucleotides line up with TRBD2. This CDR3 has 13 amino acids. CDR1 is WNHNN, CDR2 SYGVQD, per germline (reference sequence). Trimming removed 10 bases from V and 5 bases from J; junction bases left unmatched: 10. DNA for the CDR3: TGCGCCACCTCAGAGGGAGGGAAGGAGACCCAGTACTTC. This translates into CATSEGGKETQYF.

The rearrangement links TRBV9 to TRBJ2-3; D is unclear. The CDR3 runs 13 residues. Germline assignment: CDR1 SGDLS and CDR2 YYNGEE. Trimming cost V 0 bases and J 8 bases, with 10 bases left between them. CDR3 sequence: CASSVDQAGTQYF. Here the CDR3 DNA reads TGTGCCAGCAGCGTAGATCAGGCTGGTACGCAGTATTTT.

The chain joins TRBV10-3 to TRBJ2-1; TRBD1 matches at 7 bases. Germline V gene data show CDR1 as ENHRY and CDR2 as SYGVKD. This CDR3 region has 14 residues. The V gene end was trimmed by 4 bases and the J gene end by 5 bases; junction bases not matched to a gene: 5. The CDR3 loop is CAISGDRTNNEQFF. The CDR3 nucleotides read TGTGCCATCAGTGGGGACAGAACCAACAATGAGCAGTTCTTC.

This sequence joins TRBV5-1 and TRBJ1-1; D perhaps matches TRBD1 (6 bases). This CDR3 is built from 15 residues. Trimming pared 2 bases from V and 3 bases from J, leaving 14 bases between. Germline loops: CDR1 SGHRS, CDR2 YFSETQ. CDR3: CASSLPRGADTEAFF. For the CDR3, the DNA is TGCGCCAGCAGCTTACCCCGGGGGGCCGACACTGAAGCTTTCTTT.

The chain links TRBV29-1 to TRBJ2-7; 12 bases are a match to TRBD1. The germline gives CDR1 SQVTM, CDR2 ANQGSEA. The CDR3 runs to 14 residues. Losses at the gene ends were 3 bases for V and 7 bases for J; bases not matched to a gene: 7. CDR3 nucleotides: TGCAGCGTTGAGGGACAGGGGGCGCTGGAAGAGCAGTACTTC. This encodes CSVEGQGALEEQYF.

The chain links TRBV18 to TRBJ2-2; TRBD1 aligns across 9 bases. J was trimmed by 5 bases and V by 2 bases; bases with no gene match: 3. Germline V gene lookup returns CDR1 KGHSH and CDR2 LQKENI. This CDR3 is built from 15 residues. CDR3 sequence reads: CASSPGDRVTGELFF. In DNA form, the CDR3 reads TGTGCCAGCTCACCAGGGGACAGGGTTACCGGGGAGCTGTTTTTT.

V and J are TRBV6-1 and TRBJ1-2; D may be TRBD1 (6 bases). Trimming took off 8 bases at V and 5 bases at J, with 21 bases between the two ends. The CDR3 runs 15 residues. CDR1 is MNHNS, CDR2 SASEGT, per germline. CDR3 sequence reads: CASVLGADRWYGYTF. In DNA form, the CDR3 reads TGTGCCAGCGTCCTCGGGGCAGACAGGTGGTATGGCTACACCTTC.

The chain joins TRBV19 to TRBJ2-2; tentative D call: TRBD2 (6 bases). Trimming shortened V by 3 bases and J by 1 base, and 12 bases separated the two germline ends. Germline V gene data show CDR1 as LNHDA and CDR2 as SQIVND (reference sequence). The CDR3 contains 16 residues. The CDR3: CASSIRIAENTGELFF. The DNA of the CDR3 is TGTGCCAGTAGTATTAGAATAGCGGAGAACACCGGGGAGCTGTTTTTT.

The rearrangement joins TRBV9 to TRBJ2-3, with 8 bases fitting TRBD2. The germline V gene has CDR1 SGDLS and CDR2 YYNGEE. The CDR3 is made up of 12 amino acids. J lost 8 bases, V lost 5 bases, and 4 bases had no gene match. CDR3: CASRGLDLTQYF. CDR3 coding DNA: TGTGCCAGCAGGGGACTAGATCTTACGCAGTATTTT.

The rearrangement links TRBV29-1 to TRBJ2-1; TRBD2 might be the D (7 bases). CDR1 is SQVTM and CDR2 is ANQGSEA in the germline V gene. Trimming cost V 4 bases and J 3 bases, with 13 bases left between them. CDR3 length equals 14 residues. As DNA, the CDR3 is TGCAGCGTTGTAGGGGGGGTCATCTACAATGAGCAGTTCTTC. This gives the protein CSVVGGVIYNEQFF.

The genes are TRBV27 and TRBJ2-5, with D uncertain. The V and J ends lost 4 bases and 5 bases respectively, with 11 bases between them. The CDR3 is made up of 13 amino acids. Germline V gene lookup returns CDR1 MNHEY and CDR2 SMNVEV (reference sequence). The CDR3 DNA reads as TGTGCCAGCAGTTATTTCAGAATGGAGACCCAGTACTTC. The encoded protein is CASSYFRMETQYF.

CDR3 DNA sequence: TGTGCCAGCGGACTAGCGGGGCGGACAGATACGCAGTATTTT. Its translation: CASGLAGRTDTQYF. This sequence joins TRBV6-6 and TRBJ2-3, with 12 nucleotides matching TRBD2. The CDR3 contains 14 residues. Trimming took 8 bases from V and 3 from J; bases not matched to a gene: 3. Germline V gives CDR1 MNHNY, CDR2 SVGAGI (reference sequence).

The V gene is TRBV11-2, the J gene TRBJ2-7; weak D call: TRBD2 (5 bases). CDR3 length equals 15 residues. The V end lost 7 bases, the J end lost 4 bases, and 20 bases lay between the germline ends. Germline V gene data show CDR1 as SGHAT and CDR2 as FQNNGV. The CDR3 spells CASTLRTERIYEQYF. DNA of the CDR3: TGTGCCAGCACCCTAAGAACGGAGCGGATATACGAGCAGTACTTC.